This TCR beta chain was identified during a study of regulatory T cells in long-lasting Graves disease. The V and J ends lost 6 bases and 4 bases respectively, with 19 bases between them. The CDR3 runs to 16 residues. Germline loops: CDR1 MNHGY, CDR2 SVAAGI. Investigators prepared the TCR beta libraries by applying iRepertoire HTBI primers and Arm-PCR of CDR3 regions. TCRdb called the multiplex PCR reads again in MiXCR, with one record for every CDR3 protein. The data show 530,000 or so distinct CDR3 sequences, 15% to 20% seen once. The time point is: newly diagnosed GD, antithyroid drugs for less than 3 months. PBMCs provided the RNA from which the TCR library was made. These data were also reused for a study on T cells in Graves' hyperthyroidism and ophthalmopathy. From that second work: The hyperthyroidism was newly diagnosed and had lasted under 2 months; the patients were aged 18 to 65. Blood shared most expanded thyroid clonotypes above 0.001. A 13 V-J model separated ophthalmopathy from stable hyperthyroidism.

This sequence was found in a man aged 18 to 35 with Graves disease. The genes are TRBV6-9 and TRBJ1-5, with unresolved D. This specimen was peripheral blood mononuclear cells (PBMCs), taken at new diagnosis, from a patient treated with antithyroid drugs. CDR3 sequence: CASSDSTVIANQPQHF. CDR3 sequence (DNA): TGTGCCAGCAGCGATTCGACGGTGATAGCGAATCAGCCCCAGCATTTT.